This T cell receptor (beta chain) was captured by sequencing in a study of T cell changes during pregnancy in multiple sclerosis. Germline V gene lookup returns CDR1 SQVTM and CDR2 ANQGSEA. There are 16 residues in the CDR3. Trimming pared 5 bases from V and 0 bases from J, leaving 20 bases between. Repertoires were generated with immunoSEQ multiplex PCR, while TCRdb's copy carries only in-frame clones and drops some. The top ten clones hold about 1.3% of a sample with about 81,000 clones, around 93% of them seen once. The chain combines TRBV29-1 with TRBJ2-7, with D possibly TRBD1 on 7 matching bases. The sequence was obtained from a female donor in good health, enrolled as a control in a pregnancy study. The source was peripheral blood, collected in the third trimester of pregnancy. The CDR3 here is CSVLGGETGTSYEQYF. The CDR3 nucleotides read TGCAGCGTTCTCGGGGGTGAGACAGGGACCTCCTACGAGCAGTACTTC.